The clone carrying this T cell receptor beta chain was detected a few times. The data were taken from a study of T-cell memory formation after mild COVID-19. TCRdb reanalysed the 5' RACE reads using MiXCR and keeps one entry per CDR3 protein. Of 200,000 to 250,000 distinct CDR3 sequences listed, roughly 14% are singletons. The CDR3 contains 14 residues. V lost 5 bases and J 0 bases, leaving 9 bases between the germline ends. Germline CDR1 ENHRY, CDR2 SYGVKD. The sequence was obtained from an adult woman who had mild COVID-19 (a few samples of this study predate the infection). Cell type and time point are not known. J is TRBJ2-3 and V is TRBV10-3; TRBD1 might be the D (5 bases). The sample consisted of PBMCs or a T cell subset sorted from them (not recorded which). CDR3 region: CAISSAGSTDTQYF. CDR3 sequence (DNA): TGTGCCATCAGTTCGGCAGGGAGCACAGATACGCAGTATTTT.